What follows describes a single TCR beta chain. The antigen is undetermined. Sequencing ends 3 residues short of the CDR3 end; the germline J gene provides the rest. The sample is drawn from a study of T cells in women clearing cervical HPV infection. The table came from immunoSEQ multiplex PCR; TCRdb's copy has only in-frame clones and leaves some out. Here the sample table reports about 30,000 clones. The germline gives CDR1 LNHDA, CDR2 SQIVND (reference sequence). Deletions cut 7 bases from V and 5 bases from J, with 14 bases between. The CDR3 is made up of 13 amino acids. Study-level results: TRBV6-7 relative abundance averaged about 0.11% in cases and roughly 0.17% in controls. Repertoire richness, not evenness, was significantly elevated in CIN3+ cases versus controls.

The clonotype was recovered from a woman between 18 and 69 years old with a cervical HPV16 infection that either progressed to CIN3+ or cleared (not recorded which). This sequence joins TRBV19 and TRBJ1-1; D is uncertain. Sequenced input: blood buffy coat. CDR3: CASTHEGTTEAFF. The covered CDR3 bases are TGTGCCAGTACCCATGAGGGTACGACTGAA.